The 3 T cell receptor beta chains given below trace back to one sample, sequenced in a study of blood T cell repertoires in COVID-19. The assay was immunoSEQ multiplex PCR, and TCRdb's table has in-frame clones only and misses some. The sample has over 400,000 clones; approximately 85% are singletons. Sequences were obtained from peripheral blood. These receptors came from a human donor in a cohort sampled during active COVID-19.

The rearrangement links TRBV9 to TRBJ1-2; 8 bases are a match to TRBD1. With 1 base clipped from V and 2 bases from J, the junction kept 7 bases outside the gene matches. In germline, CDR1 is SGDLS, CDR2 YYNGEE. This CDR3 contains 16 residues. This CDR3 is CASSVSRTGLNYGYTF. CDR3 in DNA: TGTGCCAGCAGCGTATCTAGGACAGGGCTCAACTATGGCTACACCTTC.

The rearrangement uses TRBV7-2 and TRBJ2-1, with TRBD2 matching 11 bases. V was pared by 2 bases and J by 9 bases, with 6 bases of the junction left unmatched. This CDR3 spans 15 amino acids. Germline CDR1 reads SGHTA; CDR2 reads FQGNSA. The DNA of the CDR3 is TGTGCCAGCAGCTTATCACTAGCGGGAGTAGGTGAGCAGTTCTTC. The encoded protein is CASSLSLAGVGEQFF.

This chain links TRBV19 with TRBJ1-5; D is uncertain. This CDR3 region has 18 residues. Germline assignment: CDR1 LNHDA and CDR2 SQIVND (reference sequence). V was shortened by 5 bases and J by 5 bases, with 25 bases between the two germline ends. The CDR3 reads CASSDVYLGLKIHQPQHF. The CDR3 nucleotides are TGTGCCAGTAGTGACGTTTATCTGGGCCTCAAGATCCATCAGCCCCAGCATTTT.